What follows describes a single TCR beta chain. This CDR3 comprises 15 residues. The germline V gene has CDR1 SNHLY and CDR2 FYNNEI. Trimming left V 2 bases short and J 5 bases short, with 14 bases between. The entry originates in a study of Graves' ophthalmopathy and Graves' hyperthyroidism. Study-wide context: Prior to any treatment, peripheral blood was collected at the time of initial diagnosis.

Researchers took RNA transcripts and amplified TCR beta CDR3 regions from them. Following a first-round RT-PCR that used HTBI primers, a second-round multiplex PCR was carried out. TCRdb reprocessed the multiplex PCR reads with MiXCR, giving one entry per CDR3 protein. The sample has around 660,000 distinct CDR3 sequences; roughly two fifths are singletons. The chain couples TRBV2 to TRBJ2-3; D not certain. This receptor was taken from an adult man with Graves' ophthalmopathy. The sample was peripheral blood. The CDR3, as DNA: TGTGCCAGCAGTGAACTTGTTGCTCACGGAGATACGCAGTATTTT. This translates into CASSELVAHGDTQYF.